This paragraph reports one T cell receptor (beta chain). The CDR3 loop spans 15 amino acids. V was shortened by 0 bases and J by 2 bases, with 8 bases between the two germline ends. Germline assignment: CDR1 SGHVS and CDR2 FQNEAQ. The data are from a study of identifying expanded T cells in peripheral blood. The assay was immunoSEQ multiplex PCR, and TCRdb's table has in-frame clones only and misses some. Of approximately 130,000 clones in the sample, about four fifths are singletons; the top ten hold over 3%. V gene TRBV7-8 combines with J gene TRBJ1-5; D gene ambiguous. The specimen was blood. This TCR derives from a person aged 18 to 75 in good health. CDR3 loop: CASSLASSGNQPQHF. Here the CDR3 DNA reads TGTGCCAGCAGCTTAGCTTCTAGCGGCAATCAGCCCCAGCATTTT.